This T cell receptor beta chain was observed in a study of T-cell memory formation after mild COVID-19. TCRdb processed the 5' RACE reads anew with MiXCR; each CDR3 protein has one entry. The sample gives 400,000 or so distinct CDR3 sequences, around 18% of which show up once; around 9.2% is in the top ten. This clonotype showed up many times. Germline trimming cut 0 bases from V and 3 bases from J; bases unmatched to any gene: 4. The CDR3 sequence is 15 residues long. Germline CDR1 SGHRS, CDR2 YFSETQ. This rearrangement joins TRBV5-1 to TRBJ2-5; the match to TRBD2 covers 8 bases. Sample: PBMCs or a T cell subset sorted from them (not recorded which). The source is an adult woman who had mild COVID-19 (a few samples of this study predate the infection). Cell type and time point are not known. DNA of the CDR3: TGCGCCAGCAGCTTGGCGGGGACTAGAGAAGAGACCCAGTACTTC. Its translation: CASSLAGTREETQYF.